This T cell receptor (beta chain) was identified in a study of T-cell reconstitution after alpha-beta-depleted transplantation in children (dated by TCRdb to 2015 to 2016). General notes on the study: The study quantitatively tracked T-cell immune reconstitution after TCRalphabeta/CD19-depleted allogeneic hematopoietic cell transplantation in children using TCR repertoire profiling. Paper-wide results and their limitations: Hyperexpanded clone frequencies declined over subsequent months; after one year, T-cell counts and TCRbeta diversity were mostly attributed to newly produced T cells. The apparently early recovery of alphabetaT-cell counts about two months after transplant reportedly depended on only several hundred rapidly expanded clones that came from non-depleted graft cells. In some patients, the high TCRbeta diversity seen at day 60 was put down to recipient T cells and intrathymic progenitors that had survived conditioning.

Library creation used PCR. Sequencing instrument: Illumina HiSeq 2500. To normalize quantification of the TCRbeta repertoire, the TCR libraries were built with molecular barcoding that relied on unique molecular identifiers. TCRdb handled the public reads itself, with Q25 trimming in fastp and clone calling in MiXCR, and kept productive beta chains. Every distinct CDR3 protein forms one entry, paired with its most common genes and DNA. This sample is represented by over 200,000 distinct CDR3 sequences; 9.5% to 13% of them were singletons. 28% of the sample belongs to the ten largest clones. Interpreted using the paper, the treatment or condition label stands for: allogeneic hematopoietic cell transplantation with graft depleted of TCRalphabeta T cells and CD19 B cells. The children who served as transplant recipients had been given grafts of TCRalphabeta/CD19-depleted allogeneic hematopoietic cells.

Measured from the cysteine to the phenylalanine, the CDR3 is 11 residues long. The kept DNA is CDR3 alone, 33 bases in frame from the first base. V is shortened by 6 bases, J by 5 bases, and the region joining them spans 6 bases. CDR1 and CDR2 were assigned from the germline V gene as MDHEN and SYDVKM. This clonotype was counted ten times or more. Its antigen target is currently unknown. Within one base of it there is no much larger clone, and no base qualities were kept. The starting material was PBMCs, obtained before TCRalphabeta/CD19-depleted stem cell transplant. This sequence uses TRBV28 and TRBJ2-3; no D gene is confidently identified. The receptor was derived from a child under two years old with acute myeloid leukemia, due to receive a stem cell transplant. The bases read TGTGCCAGCAGACGCAGAGATACGCAGTATTTT. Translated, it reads CASRRRDTQYF.